The table lists the clone carrying this T cell receptor beta chain with many counts. Antigen specificity is unknown. Researchers amplified the TCR beta CDR3 regions from RNA transcripts. Primed by the HTBI set, a first-round RT-PCR was run on the TCR CDR3. TCRdb ran MiXCR on the multiplex PCR reads and lists one entry per CDR3 protein. The sample includes around 250,000 distinct CDR3 sequences, 13% to 15% of them seen just once. The data derive from a study of T cells in Graves' hyperthyroidism and ophthalmopathy. General study findings and limits: Within blood appeared most thyroid clonotypes that had expanded above 0.001.

Those with hyperthyroidism were 18 to 65 years old, newly diagnosed, and ill for under 2 months. The authors obtained PBMCs from more than 9.5 ml of fresh peripheral blood. With 0 bases removed from V and 5 bases from J, the gap between germline ends came to 8 bases. CDR3 size: 14 residues. In germline, CDR1 is SGHRS, CDR2 YFSETQ. This clonotype was obtained from a woman aged 35 to 49 with Graves' hyperthyroidism that later progressed to Graves' ophthalmopathy. Sequencing was carried out using blood. The V gene is TRBV5-1, the J gene TRBJ1-4; D call uncertain. The CDR3 DNA reads as TGCGCCAGCAGCTTGGGGACTTCGAATGAAAAACTGTTTTTT. Encoded protein: CASSLGTSNEKLFF.